This is a list of T cell receptor beta chains from one sample in a study of blood T cell repertoires in COVID-19. Clones were sequenced by immunoSEQ multiplex PCR, and TCRdb holds only the in-frame ones, with some missing. The sample has around 250,000 clones; 70% to 90% are singletons. The sample was peripheral blood. These receptors came from a man aged 50-60 years with active or convalescent COVID-19. CDR3s include the opening cysteine and the closing phenylalanine or tryptophan. D genes are given only for firm matches. Where a row states a size, it is once, few, many or the class of an expanded clone; other rows omit it.

J | V | D | size | CDR3 | DNA
TRBJ1-2 | TRBV28 | TRBD1 | - | CASRTGTGYGYTF | TGTGCCAGCAGAACCGGGACAGGTTATGGCTACACCTTC
TRBJ2-1 | TRBV9 | - | - | CASSASDYEQFF | TGTGCCAGCAGCGCTAGTGATTATGAGCAGTTCTTC
TRBJ2-3 | TRBV24-1 | TRBD1 | once | CATGQGGSPDTQYF | TGTGCCACCGGACAGGGTGGGAGTCCAGATACGCAGTATTTT
TRBJ1-5 | TRBV2 | TRBD1 | few | CASSERDRSLQPQHF | TGTGCCAGCAGTGAAAGGGACAGGAGTCTACAGCCCCAGCATTTT
TRBJ1-1 | TRBV11-3 | - | few | CASSLRANTEAFF | TGTGCCAGCAGCTTACGCGCGAACACTGAAGCTTTCTTT
TRBJ2-1 | TRBV20-1 | TRBD2 | - | CSASRAVAGGPKIYNEQFF | TGCAGTGCTAGTAGGGCTGTAGCGGGAGGACCCAAGATCTACAATGAGCAGTTCTTC
TRBJ2-1 | TRBV15 | TRBD2 | many | CATSGSGNQYNEQFF | TGTGCCACCAGTGGGAGCGGGAATCAATACAATGAGCAGTTCTTC
TRBJ1-2 | TRBV20-1 | - | once | CSASDLGSGKDTYGYTF | TGCAGTGCTAGTGACCTCGGGAGCGGAAAAGATACCTATGGCTACACCTTC
TRBJ2-3 | TRBV30 | - | - | CAWSRVDTDTQYF | TGTGCCTGGAGCAGGGTAGATACAGATACGCAGTATTTT
TRBJ1-2 | TRBV11-2 | TRBD1 | - | CASSLQFPNRGLYGYTF | TGTGCCAGCAGCCTACAATTTCCCAACAGGGGGCTGTATGGCTACACCTTC
TRBJ1-2 | TRBV7-2 | TRBD1 | few | CASTSGQAYGYTF | TGTGCCAGCACCTCGGGACAGGCCTATGGCTACACCTTC
TRBJ1-5 | TRBV7-2 | - | few | CASSLGEGSNQPQHF | TGTGCCAGCAGCTTAGGGGAGGGTAGCAATCAGCCCCAGCATTTT
TRBJ2-7 | TRBV19 | TRBD2 | - | CASSTGGFRGSYEQYF | TGTGCCAGTAGTACGGGAGGGTTTAGGGGGTCCTACGAGCAGTACTTC
TRBJ2-7 | TRBV5-6 | TRBD2 | - | CASSGITSGSGAYEQYF | TGTGCCAGCAGCGGGATTACTAGCGGGAGTGGGGCCTACGAGCAGTACTTC
TRBJ2-3 | TRBV6-2/TRBV6-3 | TRBD1 | once | CASSYSYSGQTDTQYF | TGTGCCAGCAGTTACTCGTATTCGGGACAGACAGATACGCAGTATTTT
TRBJ1-6 | TRBV18 | TRBD1 | - | CASSPRQGVNNSPLHF | TGTGCCAGCTCACCCAGACAGGGGGTAAATAATTCACCCCTCCACTTT
TRBJ2-7 | TRBV9 | TRBD2 | - | CASSVRLAGTYEQYF | TGTGCCAGCAGCGTGAGACTAGCGGGAACCTACGAGCAGTACTTC
TRBJ1-5 | TRBV28 | - | - | CASSLWTATLSNQPQHF | TGTGCCAGCAGTTTATGGACAGCGACCCTTAGCAATCAGCCCCAGCATTTT
TRBJ2-1 | TRBV2 | - | - | CASSLGGSYNEQFF | TGTGCCAGCAGTCTAGGGGGTTCCTACAATGAGCAGTTCTTC
TRBJ2-1 | TRBV29-1 | TRBD2 | - | CSVGGLAGTKNEQFF | TGCAGCGTAGGAGGACTAGCGGGTACCAAGAATGAGCAGTTCTTC
TRBJ2-1 | TRBV11-2 | - | - | CASSSASPAREFF | TGTGCCAGCAGCTCAGCGTCTCCGGCGAGGGAGTTCTTC
TRBJ2-2 | TRBV10-1 | - | few | CASSESRANTGELFF | TGCGCCAGCAGTGAGTCTCGGGCGAACACCGGGGAGCTGTTTTTT
TRBJ2-7 | TRBV11-2 | TRBD2 | - | CASSLHPGLAGVSYEQYF | TGTGCCAGCAGCTTACACCCGGGACTAGCGGGAGTCTCCTACGAGCAGTACTTC
TRBJ1-3 | TRBV7-3 | TRBD1 | - | CASSWGPPGGGNTIYF | TGTGCCAGCAGCTGGGGGCCGCCAGGGGGTGGAAACACCATATATTTT
TRBJ2-1 | TRBV19 | - | - | CASSIGTYNEQFF | TGTGCCAGTAGTATCGGGACCTACAATGAGCAGTTCTTC
TRBJ1-2 | TRBV19 | - | - | CASRTEALYGYTF | TGTGCCAGTAGGACTGAGGCCCTCTATGGCTACACCTTC
TRBJ2-5 | TRBV6-1 | TRBD2 | - | CASSEGGSSWETQYF | TGTGCCAGCAGTGAGGGCGGGAGCTCATGGGAGACCCAGTACTTC
TRBJ2-5 | TRBV9 | TRBD2 | - | CASSAPGVAGIETQYF | TGTGCCAGCAGCGCGCCCGGGGTAGCGGGAATAGAGACCCAGTACTTC